This T cell receptor beta chain was found in a study of vaccination effects on CD4 cells after COVID-19. General study points: The study found marked clonal contraction of infection- and vaccine-induced clones late after vaccination. Cross-reactivity toward common cold coronaviruses was confined to only 1 of 255 vaccine-induced clones in healthy vaccinees.

The table came from immunoSEQ multiplex PCR; TCRdb's copy has only in-frame clones and leaves some out. Among 30,000 to 40,000 clones, 55% to 85% were seen once, and the ten largest hold around 30%. ViraFEST expansion of antigen-specific CD4+ T cells with viral peptide pools preceded sequencing. Having been cultured for approximately ten days, the cells underwent CD4+ T cell isolation. No vaccinee had earlier SARS-CoV-2 infection, and nucleocapsid antibodies were negative. With around 10 ug/ml peptides and roughly 9.4 IU/ml IL-2, a few million PBMC per well were cultured. Researchers swapped half the medium for IL-2 medium on both days 3 and 7. Worth noting for this clone: What it recognizes is unknown.

The material sequenced was CD4+ T cells from PBMCs cultured with HCoV-OC43 spike peptides, taken before COVID-19 vaccination. Subset defined: HCoV-OC43 spike overlapping peptide pool stimulation. The TCR was taken from a human donor who received a COVID-19 vaccine.

The CDR3 reads CASTRDYPNQETQYF. CDR3 sequence (DNA): TGTGCCAGCACTAGGGACTACCCCAATCAAGAGACCCAGTACTTC. The V gene is TRBV6-5, the J gene TRBJ2-5; 7 bases line up with TRBD2. The CDR3 covers 15 residues. Germline V gene sequence: CDR1 MNHEY, CDR2 SVGAGI. V shed 7 bases and J 2 bases; nucleotides not matched to a gene: 10.